This entry concerns a single T cell receptor beta chain. Its matching antigen is unknown. The germline V and J ends were trimmed by 5 bases and 0 bases, with 3 bases remaining between them. The CDR3 sequence is 12 residues long. CDR1 SEHNR and CDR2 FQNEAQ come from the germline V gene (reference sequence). This sample stems from a study of fetal regulatory T cell absence and autoimmunity. Some clones are missing from TCRdb's copy, which holds only in-frame ones; the method was immunoSEQ multiplex PCR. The table lists about 95,000 clones, roughly 78% of them singletons. General observations from the study: Compared with cord blood, pancreas showed oligoclonal TCR enrichment, some clones over 85-fold.

The rearrangement joins TRBV7-9 to TRBJ2-3; no reliable D call. Material: pancreas tissue. This sequence originates from a male donor with IPEX syndrome. The CDR3 spells CASSDSTDTQYF. CDR3 DNA sequence: TGTGCCAGCAGCGACAGCACAGATACGCAGTATTTT.